Below, one T cell receptor (beta chain) is given with its context. This entry comes from a study of control samples from healthy donors and cancer patients. Profiled with immunoSEQ multiplex PCR; TCRdb holds only in-frame clones, not every one. The sample contains 150,000 to 180,000 clones, over 85% of which appear only once. Looked up from germline, CDR1 is MNHEY and CDR2 is SVGAGI. Trimming removed 5 bases at V and 1 base at J, with 9 bases between. This CDR3 is 13 amino acids long. The J gene is TRBJ2-7, the V gene TRBV6-5; no clear D gene. The sequence came from a man aged 40-49 years in good health. The sample was blood. For the CDR3, the DNA is TGTGCCAGCAGTCCAGGTGGATCCTACGAGCAGTACTTC. Translating gives CASSPGGSYEQYF.